The 28 T cell receptor beta chains in this list originate from one sample, sequenced in a study of cytotoxic CD8 clonotypes in ibrutinib-treated CLL (TCRdb year 2021). Library preparation used the immunoSEQ multiplex PCR assay. TCRdb took over this immuneACCESS table, retaining in-frame rearrangements with V and J assigned. Such tables are incomplete; in checked studies, under half of the missing clones stem from an unresolved V gene, and the remainder is unexplained. The sample includes roughly 150,000 clones, with less than 85% observed a single time. About 4.6% of the sample goes to the ten largest clones. This specimen's time point label, interpreted: roughly 25 months on ibrutinib. The source material was PBMCs, sampled after 24 months of ibrutinib treatment. The source is a human donor with chronic lymphocytic leukemia.

The chain is built from TRBV18 and TRBJ1-4, with D hard to call. CDR1 is KGHSH, CDR2 LQKENI, per germline. This CDR3 has 14 amino acids. V was shortened by 4 bases and J by 4 bases, with 10 bases between the two germline ends. The CDR3 coding sequence is TGTGCCAGCTCACTGGACGGAGTTAATGAAAAACTGTTTTTT. Its translation is CASSLDGVNEKLFF.

This sequence joins TRBV28 and TRBJ2-1, with D maybe TRBD2 (5 bases). Trimming removed 11 bases from V and 7 bases from J, with 9 bases in between. Germline assignment: CDR1 MDHEN and CDR2 SYDVKM. CDR3 length: 10 residues. This CDR3 reads CAHGDNEQFF. The CDR3 DNA reads as TGTGCCCACGGGGATAATGAGCAGTTCTTC.

The table lists this clone with a count of one. V usage is TRBV4-2 and J usage is TRBJ2-7; D not resolved. The CDR3 is 14 amino acids. Germline V CDR1 and CDR2: LGHNA, YNFKEQ. The V and J ends lost 0 bases and 1 base respectively, with 7 bases between them. In nucleotides, the CDR3 is TGTGCCAGCAGCCAAGAATGGCGGTCCTACGAGCAGTACTTC. Residues: CASSQEWRSYEQYF.

This clone was recorded once. The chain employs TRBV7-9 and TRBJ2-1; 12 nucleotides agree with TRBD2. After removal of 5 bases from V and 7 bases from J, the junction contained 6 bases not matched to a gene. The CDR3 is 15 residues long. Germline V gene sequence: CDR1 SEHNR, CDR2 FQNEAQ (reference sequence). CDR3 sequence: CASSPSGGAGNEQFF. The CDR3 nucleotides are TGTGCCAGCAGCCCTAGCGGGGGGGCCGGTAATGAGCAGTTCTTC.

The genes are TRBV6-5 and TRBJ2-2; D gene ambiguous. CDR1 MNHEY and CDR2 SVGAGI come from the germline V gene. V shed 2 bases and J shed 1 base, with 8 bases lying between them. The CDR3 is 15 amino acids. This CDR3 reads CASSYGPMNTGELFF. DNA for the CDR3: TGTGCCAGCAGTTACGGTCCGATGAACACCGGGGAGCTGTTTTTT.

The rearrangement joins TRBV7-3 to TRBJ2-3; D unresolved. Germline-derived CDR1 and CDR2 are SGHTA and FQGTGA. V was clipped by 5 bases and J by 2 bases, with 11 bases between them. The CDR3 extends over 14 amino acids. The CDR3 nucleotides read TGTGCCAGCAGCCCTCGGACGGACACAGATACGCAGTATTTT. Encoded protein: CASSPRTDTDTQYF.

This CDR3 is CSVELLAGYTF. The CDR3 DNA follows: TGCAGCGTTGAGCTGCTGGCTGGCTACACCTTC. This rearrangement joins TRBV29-1 to TRBJ1-2; the D is unclear. Germline V CDR1 and CDR2: SQVTM, ANQGSEA. The V gene lost 3 bases and the J gene lost 7 bases, with 9 bases spanning the gap. The CDR3 extends over 11 amino acids.

This clone was found a few times. V is TRBV7-3 and J is TRBJ1-2; TRBD1 aligns across 7 bases. The J segment lost 4 bases and the V segment lost 4 bases, leaving 3 bases of the junction unmatched. CDR3 size: 13 residues. The germline V gene encodes CDR1 SGHTA and CDR2 FQGTGA. The CDR3 sequence: CASSSGQRYGYTF. CDR3 in DNA: TGTGCCAGCAGCTCGGGACAGCGCTATGGCTACACCTTC.

The chain combines TRBV5-1 with TRBJ2-7; 8 bases are a match to TRBD2. CDR3 length: 11 amino acids. V was pared by 4 bases and J by 9 bases, with 3 bases of the junction left unmatched. CDR1 and CDR2 (germline): SGHRS, YFSETQ. In nucleotides, the CDR3 is TGCGCCAGCAGCCGCGCGGGGGGGCAGTACTTC. Protein product: CASSRAGGQYF. The full variable domain, in which reference TRBV5-1 and TRBJ2-7 provide the parts outside the CDR3, is KAGVTQTPRYLIKTRGQQVTLSCSPISGHRSVSWYQQTPGQGLQFLFEYFSETQRNKGNFPGRFSGRQFSNSRSEMNVSTLELGDSALYLCASSRAGGQYFGPGTRLTVT.

Of note for this clone: At one end the junction does not follow the germline gene, possibly because of a read error. This chain joins TRBV7-7 and TRBJ2-2; no clear D gene. This CDR3 has 13 amino acids. Germline loops: CDR1 SSHAT, CDR2 FNYEAQ (reference sequence). In nucleotides, the CDR3 is TGTGCTAGCAGCTTAGGGAACACCGGGGAGCTGTTTTTT. Translation gives CASSLGNTGELFF.

This chain joins TRBV29-1 and TRBJ2-1; D unclear. Trimming shortened V by 7 bases and J by 8 bases, and 12 bases separated the two germline ends. Germline CDR1 is SQVTM and CDR2 is ANQGSEA. The CDR3 runs to 11 residues. For the CDR3, the DNA is TGCAGCGACGGACGGCCCCATGAGCAGTTCTTC. Residues: CSDGRPHEQFF.

This chain joins TRBV30 and TRBJ2-1, with TRBD1 matching 8 bases. J was trimmed by 4 bases and V by 5 bases; bases with no gene match: 10. Germline V lookup: CDR1 GTSNPN, CDR2 SVGIG (reference sequence). The CDR3 covers 15 residues. CDR3 DNA sequence: TGTGCCTGGGTCTACGGGACAGGCGATTACAATGAGCAGTTCTTC. This encodes CAWVYGTGDYNEQFF.

The CDR3 is CASSLGDRGLELFF. In DNA form, the CDR3 reads TGTGCCAGCAGCTTAGGGGACAGGGGGCTGGAGCTGTTTTTT. V usage is TRBV7-9 and J usage is TRBJ2-2, with 12 bases aligning to TRBD1. The CDR3 has 14 residues. Trimming cost V 1 base and J 10 bases; bases outside gene matches: 1. Germline V CDR1 and CDR2: SEHNR, FQNEAQ (reference sequence).

The DNA of the CDR3 is TGTGCCAGCAGTCTTTATAACGGGGAACTGTTTTTT. Translated, it gives CASSLYNGELFF. The rearrangement joins TRBV6-1 to TRBJ1-4; D uncertain. The CDR3 totals 12 residues. Germline V CDR1 and CDR2: MNHNS, SASEGT. Trimming removed 5 bases at V and 12 bases at J, with 13 bases between.

The chain links TRBV28 to TRBJ2-1, with 10 bases matching TRBD1. There are 13 residues in the CDR3. Germline-derived CDR1 and CDR2 are MDHEN and SYDVKM. V trimming: 8 bases; J trimming: 7 bases; junction bases outside the gene matches: 5. The CDR3 protein is CASWDRGRNEQFF. As DNA, the CDR3 is TGTGCCAGCTGGGACAGGGGAAGGAATGAGCAGTTCTTC.

The genes are TRBV29-1 and TRBJ2-4; TRBD1 aligns across 9 bases. The CDR3 is 20 amino acids. Per the germline V gene, CDR1 is SQVTM and CDR2 is ANQGSEA. Trimming removed 6 bases from V and 2 bases from J; junction bases left unmatched: 23. CDR3 coding DNA: TGCAGCGTGGCCCCCGGGACAGGGAGTTTTAGGGCCCCAACCAAAAACATTCAGTACTTC. This sequence encodes CSVAPGTGSFRAPTKNIQYF.

This CDR3 reads CASSLVQGVDGYTF. The CDR3 bases are TGCGCCAGCAGCTTGGTTCAGGGGGTTGATGGCTACACCTTC. The chain links TRBV5-1 to TRBJ1-2, with 7 bases lining up with TRBD1. Germline-derived CDR1 and CDR2 are SGHRS and YFSETQ. The CDR3 length is 14 residues. V dropped 0 bases and J dropped 6; count of bases not matched to a gene: 5.

The V gene is TRBV18, the J gene TRBJ1-1; D is undetermined. Trimming removed 3 bases at V and 1 base at J, with 6 bases between. Germline-derived CDR1 and CDR2 are KGHSH and LQKENI. CDR3 size: 13 residues. The CDR3 sequence is CASSPNRNTEAFF. The DNA for the CDR3 is TGTGCCAGCTCACCGAACCGGAACACTGAAGCTTTCTTT.

V and J are TRBV27 and TRBJ2-6; D perhaps matches TRBD2 (5 bases). This CDR3 has 17 residues. Germline loops: CDR1 MNHEY, CDR2 SMNVEV (reference sequence). The V gene lost 1 base and the J gene lost 3 bases, with 13 bases spanning the gap. CDR3 sequence: CASSLWVGVLGANVLTF. CDR3 sequence (DNA): TGTGCCAGCAGTTTATGGGTCGGGGTACTTGGGGCCAACGTCCTGACTTTC.

V gene TRBV5-6 combines with J gene TRBJ2-1, with TRBD2 matching 10 bases. Germline V gene data show CDR1 as SGHDT and CDR2 as YYEEEE. V shed 7 bases, J shed 0 bases, and the junction held 10 bases outside the gene matches. The CDR3 is 17 amino acids. CDR3 residues: CASHKLAGLSSYNEQFF. The CDR3 DNA is TGTGCCAGCCACAAACTAGCGGGACTAAGCTCCTACAATGAGCAGTTCTTC.

This clone was recorded a few times. The rearrangement uses TRBV9 and TRBJ1-1; D gene unclear. V shed 0 bases and J shed 5 bases, with 2 bases lying between them. The CDR3 is 11 residues long. Germline assignment: CDR1 SGDLS and CDR2 YYNGEE. As DNA, the CDR3 is TGTGCCAGCAGCGTAGTAACTGAAGCTTTCTTT. Its protein product is CASSVVTEAFF.

The V call is TRBV11-3, the J call TRBJ2-2; D gene uncertain. CDR1 is SGHNT and CDR2 is YENEEA in the germline V gene. V was shortened by 5 bases and J by 1 base, with 11 bases between the two germline ends. This CDR3 spans 15 amino acids. CDR3 residues: CASSPPRKNTGELFF. DNA for the CDR3: TGTGCCAGCAGCCCCCCACGGAAGAACACCGGGGAGCTGTTTTTT.

The chain employs TRBV27 and TRBJ2-3; D ambiguous. The CDR3 loop spans 12 amino acids. The ends were cut back, 5 bases at V and 6 bases at J, with 9 bases in the middle. In germline, CDR1 is MNHEY, CDR2 SMNVEV (reference sequence). CDR3 DNA: TGTGCCAGCAGTGCGAATCGGGATACGCAGTATTTT. The encoded protein is CASSANRDTQYF.

The J gene is TRBJ2-3, the V gene TRBV19; a possible D gene is TRBD1 (6 bases). The germline gives CDR1 LNHDA, CDR2 SQIVND (reference sequence). CDR3 length equals 17 residues. V dropped 5 bases and J dropped 0 bases, with 18 bases sitting between them. The CDR3 sequence: CASSAGQFWLSTDTQYF. CDR3 nucleotides: TGTGCCAGTAGTGCCGGACAGTTCTGGCTTAGCACAGATACGCAGTATTTT.

The chain joins TRBV5-6 to TRBJ2-3; maybe TRBD1 (5 bases). The CDR3 is 15 residues long. Germline loops: CDR1 SGHDT, CDR2 YYEEEE. V lost 5 bases, J lost 2 bases, and 15 bases lay in between. The CDR3 DNA reads as TGTGCCAGCAGGTTGACCGGACATAACACAGATACGCAGTATTTT. Amino acid sequence: CASRLTGHNTDTQYF.

The chain links TRBV7-7 to TRBJ1-4; no clear D gene. The CDR3 contains 13 residues. V dropped 1 base and J dropped 3 bases, with 3 bases sitting between them. Looked up from germline, CDR1 is SSHAT and CDR2 is FNYEAQ (reference sequence). CDR3 sequence reads: CASSLVPNEKLFF. In nucleotides, the CDR3 is TGTGCCAGCAGCTTAGTGCCTAATGAAAAACTGTTTTTT.

The chain recombines TRBV4-1 with TRBJ1-4; 7 bases line up with TRBD1. The CDR3 length is 12 residues. V lost 6 bases, J lost 8 bases, and 3 bases stayed unmatched. Germline assignment: CDR1 MGHRA and CDR2 YSYEKL. The CDR3 spells CASRTGEEKLFF. CDR3 DNA: TGCGCCAGCAGAACAGGGGAGGAAAAACTGTTTTTT.

The CDR3 region has the DNA TGTGCCAGCTCACCGACAGGGACCTATGGCTACACCTTC. Protein sequence: CASSPTGTYGYTF. This rearrangement joins TRBV18 to TRBJ1-2; 7 bases match TRBD1. After removal of 3 bases from V and 4 bases from J, the junction contained 2 bases not matched to a gene. The CDR3 spans 13 residues. The germline V gene has CDR1 KGHSH and CDR2 LQKENI.